The T cell receptor (beta chain) under discussion was sequenced for a study of patients and donors after allogeneic stem cell transplantation. This clonotype turned up a few times. V lost 10 bases, J lost 0 bases, and 11 bases stayed unmatched. The CDR3 covers 17 residues. Germline V lookup: CDR1 ENHRY, CDR2 SYGVKD. TCRdb redid the calling of the RT-PCR reads with MiXCR, one entry per CDR3 protein. The sample yields roughly 200,000 distinct CDR3 sequences, around 41% seen once. This chain uses TRBV10-3 with TRBJ2-1, with TRBD2 identical over 11 bases. This TCR came from a human donor who was either an allogeneic HSCT recipient or a stem cell or donor lymphocyte infusion donor (not recorded which). It is not recorded whose cells these are; they may come from a transplant donor. The sequencing input was blood, either unsorted or a sorted T cell fraction (not recorded which). CDR3 nucleotides: TGTGCCACGAAAACTAGCGGGGGATCGAGCTCCTACAATGAGCAGTTCTTC. It specifies CATKTSGGSSSYNEQFF.